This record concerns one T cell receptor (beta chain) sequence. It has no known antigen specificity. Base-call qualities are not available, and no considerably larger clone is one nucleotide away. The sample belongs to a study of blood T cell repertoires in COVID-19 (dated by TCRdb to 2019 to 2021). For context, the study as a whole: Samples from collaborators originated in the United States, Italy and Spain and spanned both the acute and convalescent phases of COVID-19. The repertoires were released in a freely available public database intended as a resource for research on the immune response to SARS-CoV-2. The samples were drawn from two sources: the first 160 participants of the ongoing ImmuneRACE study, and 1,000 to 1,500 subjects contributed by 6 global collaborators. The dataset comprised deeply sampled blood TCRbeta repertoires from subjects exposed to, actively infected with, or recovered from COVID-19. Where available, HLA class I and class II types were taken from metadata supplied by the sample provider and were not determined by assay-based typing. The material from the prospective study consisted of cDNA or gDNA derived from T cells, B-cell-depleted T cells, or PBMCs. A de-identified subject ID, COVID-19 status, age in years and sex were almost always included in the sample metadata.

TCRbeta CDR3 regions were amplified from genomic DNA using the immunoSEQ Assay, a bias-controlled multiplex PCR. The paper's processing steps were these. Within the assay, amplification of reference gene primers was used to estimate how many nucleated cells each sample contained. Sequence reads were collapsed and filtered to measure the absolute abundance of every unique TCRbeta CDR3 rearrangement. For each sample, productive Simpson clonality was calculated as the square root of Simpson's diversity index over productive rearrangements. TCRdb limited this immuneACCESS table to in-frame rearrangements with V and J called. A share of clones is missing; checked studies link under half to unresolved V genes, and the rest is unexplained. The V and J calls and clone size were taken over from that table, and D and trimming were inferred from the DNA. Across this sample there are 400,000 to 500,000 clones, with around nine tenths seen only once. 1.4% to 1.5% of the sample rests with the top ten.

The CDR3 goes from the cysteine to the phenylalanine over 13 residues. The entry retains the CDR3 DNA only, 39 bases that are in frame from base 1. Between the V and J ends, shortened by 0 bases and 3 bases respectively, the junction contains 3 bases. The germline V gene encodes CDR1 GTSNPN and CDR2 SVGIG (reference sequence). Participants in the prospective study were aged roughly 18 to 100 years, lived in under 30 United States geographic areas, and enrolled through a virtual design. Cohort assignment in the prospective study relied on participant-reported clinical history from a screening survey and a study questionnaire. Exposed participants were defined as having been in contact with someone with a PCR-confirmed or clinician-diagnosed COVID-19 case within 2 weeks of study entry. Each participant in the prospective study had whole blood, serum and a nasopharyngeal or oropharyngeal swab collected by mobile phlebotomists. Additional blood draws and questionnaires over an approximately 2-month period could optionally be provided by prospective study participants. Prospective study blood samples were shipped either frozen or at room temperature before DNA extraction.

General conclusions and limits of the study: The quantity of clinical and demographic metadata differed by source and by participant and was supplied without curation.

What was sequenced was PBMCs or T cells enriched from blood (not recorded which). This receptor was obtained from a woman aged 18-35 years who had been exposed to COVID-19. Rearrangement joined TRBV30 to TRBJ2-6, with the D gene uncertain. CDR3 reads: CAWSVSGANVLTF. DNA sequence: TGTGCCTGGAGTGTGAGTGGGGCCAACGTCCTGACTTTC.